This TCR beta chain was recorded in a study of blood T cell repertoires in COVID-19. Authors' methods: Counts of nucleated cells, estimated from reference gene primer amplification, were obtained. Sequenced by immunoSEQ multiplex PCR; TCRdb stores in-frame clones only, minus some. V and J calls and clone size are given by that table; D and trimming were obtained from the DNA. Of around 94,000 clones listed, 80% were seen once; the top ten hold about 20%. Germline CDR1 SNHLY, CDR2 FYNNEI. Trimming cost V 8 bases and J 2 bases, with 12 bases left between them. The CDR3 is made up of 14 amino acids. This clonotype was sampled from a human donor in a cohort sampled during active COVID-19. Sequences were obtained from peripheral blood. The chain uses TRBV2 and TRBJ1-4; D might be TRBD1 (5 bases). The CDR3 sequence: CASSFQGTNEKLFF. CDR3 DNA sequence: TGTGCCAGCTCGTTCCAGGGCACTAATGAAAAACTGTTTTTT.